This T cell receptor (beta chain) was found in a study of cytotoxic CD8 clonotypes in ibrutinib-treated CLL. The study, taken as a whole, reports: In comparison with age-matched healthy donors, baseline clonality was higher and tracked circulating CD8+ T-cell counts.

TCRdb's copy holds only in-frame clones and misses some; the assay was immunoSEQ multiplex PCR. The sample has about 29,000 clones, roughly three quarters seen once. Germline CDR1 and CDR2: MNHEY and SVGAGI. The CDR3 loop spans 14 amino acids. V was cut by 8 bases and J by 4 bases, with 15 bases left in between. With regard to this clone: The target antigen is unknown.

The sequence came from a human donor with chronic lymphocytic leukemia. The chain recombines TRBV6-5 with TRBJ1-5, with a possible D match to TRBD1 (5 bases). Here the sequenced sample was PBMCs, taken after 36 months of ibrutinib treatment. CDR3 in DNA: TGTGCCAGCCGGGACGGAGGGGATAATCAGCCCCAGCATTTT. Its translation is CASRDGGDNQPQHF.